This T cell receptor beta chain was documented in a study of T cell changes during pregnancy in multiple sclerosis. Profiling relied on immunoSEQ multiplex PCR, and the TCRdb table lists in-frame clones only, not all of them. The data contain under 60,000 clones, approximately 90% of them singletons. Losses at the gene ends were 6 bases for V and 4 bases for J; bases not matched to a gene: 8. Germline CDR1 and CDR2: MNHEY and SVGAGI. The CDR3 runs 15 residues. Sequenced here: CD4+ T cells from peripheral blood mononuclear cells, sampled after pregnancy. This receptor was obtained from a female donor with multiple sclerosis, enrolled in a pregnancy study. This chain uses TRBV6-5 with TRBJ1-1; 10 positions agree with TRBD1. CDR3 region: CASRRTGTGVTEAFF. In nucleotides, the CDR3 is TGTGCCAGCAGACGAACCGGGACAGGGGTCACTGAAGCTTTCTTT.